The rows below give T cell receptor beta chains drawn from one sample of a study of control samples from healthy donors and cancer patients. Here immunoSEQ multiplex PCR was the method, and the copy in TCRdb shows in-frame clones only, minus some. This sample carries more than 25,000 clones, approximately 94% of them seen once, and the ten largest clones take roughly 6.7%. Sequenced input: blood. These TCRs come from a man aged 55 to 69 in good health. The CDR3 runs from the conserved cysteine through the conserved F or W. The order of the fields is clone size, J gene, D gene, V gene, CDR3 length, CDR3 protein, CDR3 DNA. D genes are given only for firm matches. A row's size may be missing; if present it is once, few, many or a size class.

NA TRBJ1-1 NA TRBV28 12 CATLLHDTEAFF TGTGCCACTCTGCTCCATGACACTGAAGCTTTCTTT
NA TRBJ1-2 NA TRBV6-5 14 CASSYSEQGGGYTF TGTGCCAGCAGTTACTCGGAGCAGGGTGGAGGCTACACCTTC
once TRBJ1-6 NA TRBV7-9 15 CASSSRTGTGSPLHF TGTGCCAGCAGCTCGAGAACAGGGACCGGTTCACCCCTCCACTTT
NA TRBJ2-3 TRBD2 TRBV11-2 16 CASNHQGTRGGDTQYF TGTGCCAGCAACCATCAGGGGACTAGAGGGGGAGATACGCAGTATTTT
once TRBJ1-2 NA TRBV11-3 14 CASSPSLINYGYTF TGTGCCAGCAGCCCATCACTGATTAACTATGGCTACACCTTC
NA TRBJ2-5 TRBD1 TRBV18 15 CASSRTGVEEETQYF TGTGCCAGCTCACGGACAGGTGTAGAGGAAGAGACCCAGTACTTC
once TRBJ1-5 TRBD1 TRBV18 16 CASSPGQGPSNQPQHF TGTGCCAGCTCTCCGGGACAGGGCCCGAGCAATCAGCCCCAGCATTTT
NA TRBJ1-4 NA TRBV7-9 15 CASSFLGGSNEKLFF TGTGCCAGCAGTTTCCTCGGTGGGTCCAATGAAAAACTGTTTTTT
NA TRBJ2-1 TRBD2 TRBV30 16 CAWNPRLAGLYNEQFF TGTGCCTGGAACCCTCGACTAGCGGGGCTGTACAATGAGCAGTTCTTC
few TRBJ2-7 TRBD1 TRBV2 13 CASSGDSTYEQYF TGTGCCAGCAGTGGGGACAGTACCTACGAGCAGTACTTC
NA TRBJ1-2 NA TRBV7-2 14 CASSLAGGNYGYTF TGTGCCAGCAGCTTAGCGGGGGGCAACTATGGCTACACCTTC
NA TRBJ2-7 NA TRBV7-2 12 CASSLSGYEQYF TGTGCCAGCAGCTTGTCCGGGTACGAGCAGTACTTC
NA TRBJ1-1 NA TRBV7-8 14 CASSGRGTNTEAFF TGTGCCAGCAGCGGACGAGGGACGAACACTGAAGCTTTCTTT
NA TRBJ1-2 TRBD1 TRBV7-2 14 CASSWDRGIYGYTF TGTGCCAGCAGCTGGGACAGGGGGATCTATGGCTACACCTTC